Included here is one T cell receptor (beta chain) sequence, with context. Its antigen remains unknown. This CDR3 is built from 17 residues. Trimming pared 4 bases from V and 7 bases from J, leaving 26 bases between. CDR1 SGHAT and CDR2 FQNNGV come from the germline V gene. TCR beta cDNA libraries had unique molecular identifiers. Roughly 450,000 cDNA molecules came from about 1 to 10 million T cells. TCRdb analysed the PCR reads with MiXCR anew, one entry per CDR3 protein. The profile shows approximately 570,000 distinct CDR3 sequences, roughly 46% of them singletons. The sample is drawn from a study of post-analysis software for immune sequencing data. Broader study findings: A few TRBV segments occurring more often in patients than controls included TRBV5-6, TRBV5-1 and TRBV20-1. F measure grouped same-batch samples tightly together. Diversity measured as normalized Chao1 was significantly lower in multiple sclerosis patients than in controls.

The sample was blood. The receptor was isolated from a girl aged 5-17 years with multiple sclerosis. The chain combines TRBV11-2 with TRBJ2-7; TRBD2 might be the D (7 bases). CDR3 nucleotides: TGTGCCAGCAGCTCAGCGGGCGGGGGCCTCCTACACGATGAGCAGTACTTC. Its translation is CASSSAGGGLLHDEQYF.